Below are 12 T cell receptor beta chains sequenced from a single sample in a study of shared clonotypes between healthy human individuals. Clones were read by immunoSEQ multiplex PCR, and TCRdb kept only the in-frame ones, dropping some. The table lists about 2.1 million clones, about 93% of them singletons, with roughly 1.8% in the top ten. Positive CCR7 selection of CD45RO-negative cells yielded the naive CD8 cells, and terminally differentiated effector memory CD45RA+ cells were excluded. Sequences were obtained from naive CD8+ T cells from PBMCs. These receptor sequences come from a man aged 18 to 30 in good health. Some clones in this sample may be carry-over from other donors' samples.

The chain links TRBV11-2 to TRBJ2-5; 7 bases map to TRBD1. The germline V gene has CDR1 SGHAT and CDR2 FQNNGV. J gave up 4 bases and V 7 bases, and 15 bases lay outside the gene matches. This CDR3 is built from 16 residues. In DNA form, the CDR3 reads TGTGCCAGCACCCTTAGGGGGCGCGTTCGGCGAGAGACCCAGTACTTC. It encodes CASTLRGRVRRETQYF.

This chain joins TRBV7-9 and TRBJ1-1; D not resolved. CDR1 SEHNR and CDR2 FQNEAQ come from the germline V gene (reference sequence). The CDR3 spans 12 residues. Trimming pared 6 bases from V and 6 bases from J, leaving 11 bases between. The CDR3 DNA reads as TGTGCCAGCAGTGGTTGGGTCCCTGAAGCTTTCTTT. This gives the protein CASSGWVPEAFF.

The gene calls are TRBV6-5 and TRBJ1-2; 8 bases line up with TRBD1. The CDR3 sequence is 13 residues long. Germline V CDR1 and CDR2: MNHEY, SVGAGI. With 2 bases clipped from V and 8 bases from J, the junction kept 4 bases outside the gene matches. The CDR3 DNA reads as TGTGCCAGCAGTTACCGGACAGGGATCGGCTACACCTTC. Residues: CASSYRTGIGYTF.

The chain links TRBV4-1 to TRBJ2-3, with D possibly matching TRBD2 (6 bases). The CDR3 is made up of 14 amino acids. The V gene lost 3 bases and the J gene lost 2 bases, with 9 bases spanning the gap. CDR1 is MGHRA and CDR2 is YSYEKL in the germline V gene. This CDR3 reads CASSHPGVTDTQYF. In DNA, the CDR3 is TGCGCCAGCAGCCACCCGGGAGTCACAGATACGCAGTATTTT.

The rearrangement uses TRBV7-2 and TRBJ2-7; 10 bases map to TRBD1. The CDR3 is 17 amino acids. The germline CDR1 and CDR2 sequences are SGHTA and FQGNSA. V trimming: 4 bases; J trimming: 1 base; junction bases outside the gene matches: 10. In nucleotides, the CDR3 is TGTGCCAGCAGCTGGCCAAAGACAGGGGGCAGATCCTACGAGCAGTACTTC. Translation gives CASSWPKTGGRSYEQYF. Supplemented by reference TRBV7-2 and TRBJ2-7, the full variable domain reads GAGVSQSPSNKVTEKGKDVELRCDPISGHTALYWYRQSLGQGLEFLIYFQGNSAPDKSGLPSDRFSAERTGGSVSTLTIQRTQQEDSAVYLCASSWPKTGGRSYEQYFGPGTRLTVT.

V is TRBV6-5 and J is TRBJ2-7; D call uncertain. V was trimmed by 2 bases and J by 1 base, leaving 12 bases between them. Per the germline V gene, CDR1 is MNHEY and CDR2 is SVGAGI. The CDR3 loop spans 15 amino acids. CDR3 DNA: TGTGCCAGCAGTTACCAAGTAGGCCTTTCCTACGAGCAGTACTTC. This sequence encodes CASSYQVGLSYEQYF.

The rearrangement links TRBV5-6 to TRBJ2-5; 7 bases fit TRBD1. The V segment lost 4 bases and the J segment 7 bases; nucleotides outside the gene matches: 16. The CDR3 covers 16 residues. From germline, CDR1 is SGHDT and CDR2 YYEEEE. CDR3 sequence: CASSQRPGTVAGTQYF. In nucleotides, the CDR3 is TGTGCCAGCAGCCAGCGCCCAGGGACAGTTGCGGGGACCCAGTACTTC. Full variable domain (outside the CDR3, taken from reference TRBV5-6 and TRBJ2-5): DAGVTQSPTHLIKTRGQQVTLRCSPKSGHDTVSWYQQALGQGPQFIFQYYEEEERQRGNFPDRFSGHQFPNYSSELNVNALLLGDSALYLCASSQRPGTVAGTQYFGPGTRLLVL.

The chain combines TRBV5-4 with TRBJ2-5, with TRBD2 matching 13 bases. Germline CDR1 and CDR2: SGHNT and YYREEE (reference sequence). The CDR3 spans 19 residues. V shed 3 bases and J 5 bases; nucleotides not matched to a gene: 16. The CDR3 region has the DNA TGTGCCAGCAGCTCCCGAGGACTAGCGGGAGCCCTCGTGATGGAGACCCAGTACTTC. This translates into CASSSRGLAGALVMETQYF.

V gene TRBV19 combines with J gene TRBJ1-5; D uncertain. This CDR3 contains 13 residues. Trimming removed 4 bases at V and 4 bases at J, with 8 bases between. The germline V gene has CDR1 LNHDA and CDR2 SQIVND (reference sequence). The CDR3 here is CASSKVLNQPQHF. CDR3 DNA sequence: TGTGCCAGTAGTAAGGTCCTGAATCAGCCCCAGCATTTT.

The genes are TRBV7-2 and TRBJ2-2, with 9 bases matching TRBD2. This CDR3 has 17 amino acids. CDR1 is SGHTA and CDR2 is FQGNSA in the germline V gene. Unmatched junction bases numbered 11, after V lost 5 bases and J lost 4 bases. CDR3 DNA sequence: TGTGCCAGCAGCCTTACCGCGGGAGGGCCGGGCACCGGGGAGCTGTTTTTT. It encodes CASSLTAGGPGTGELFF. The full variable domain, completed using reference TRBV7-2 and TRBJ2-2, is GAGVSQSPSNKVTEKGKDVELRCDPISGHTALYWYRQSLGQGLEFLIYFQGNSAPDKSGLPSDRFSAERTGGSVSTLTIQRTQQEDSAVYLCASSLTAGGPGTGELFFGEGSRLTVL.

This clone has more than one count but fewer than ten. The chain carries TRBV13 and TRBJ1-1, with TRBD1 matching 7 bases. Germline V CDR1 and CDR2: PRHDT, FYEKMQ (reference sequence). This CDR3 is 14 amino acids long. Germline trimming cut 7 bases from V and 1 base from J; bases unmatched to any gene: 6. DNA of the CDR3: TGTGCCAGCAACCTACAGGGGACGAACACTGAAGCTTTCTTT. Amino acid sequence: CASNLQGTNTEAFF.

The gene calls are TRBV6-6 and TRBJ2-7; D unclear. V lost 8 bases and J lost 7, with 18 bases in between. The CDR3 has 13 amino acids. CDR1 is MNHNY and CDR2 is SVGAGI in the germline V gene (reference sequence). The CDR3 loop is CASRQSPLGEQYF. DNA for the CDR3: TGTGCCAGCCGCCAGAGTCCCTTGGGGGAGCAGTACTTC.